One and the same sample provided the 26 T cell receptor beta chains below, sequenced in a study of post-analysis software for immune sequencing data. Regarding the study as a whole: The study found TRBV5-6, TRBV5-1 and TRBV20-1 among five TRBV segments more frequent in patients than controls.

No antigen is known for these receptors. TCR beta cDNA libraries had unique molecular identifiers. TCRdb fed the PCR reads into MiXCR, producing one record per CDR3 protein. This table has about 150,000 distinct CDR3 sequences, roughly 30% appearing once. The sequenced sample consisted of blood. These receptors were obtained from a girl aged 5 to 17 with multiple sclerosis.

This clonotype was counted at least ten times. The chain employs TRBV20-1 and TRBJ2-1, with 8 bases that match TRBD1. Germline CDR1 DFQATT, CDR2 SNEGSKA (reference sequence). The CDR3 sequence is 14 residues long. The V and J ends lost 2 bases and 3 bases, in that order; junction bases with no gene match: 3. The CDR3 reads CSARSRGLYNEQFF. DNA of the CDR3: TGCAGTGCTAGATCCAGGGGGCTCTACAATGAGCAGTTCTTC.

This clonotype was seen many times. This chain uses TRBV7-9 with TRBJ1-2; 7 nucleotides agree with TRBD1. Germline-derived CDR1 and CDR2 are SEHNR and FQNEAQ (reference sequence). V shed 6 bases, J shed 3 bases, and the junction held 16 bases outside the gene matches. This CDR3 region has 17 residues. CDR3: CASSYRDRSSGDYGYTF. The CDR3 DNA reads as TGTGCCAGCAGTTACCGGGACAGATCGTCCGGCGACTATGGCTACACCTTC.

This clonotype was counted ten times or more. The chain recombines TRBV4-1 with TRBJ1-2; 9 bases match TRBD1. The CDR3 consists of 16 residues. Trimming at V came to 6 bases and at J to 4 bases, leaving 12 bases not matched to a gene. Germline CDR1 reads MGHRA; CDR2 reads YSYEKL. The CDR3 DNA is TGCGCCAGCAGGGGGGTACCGGGACAGGGACTCTATGGCTACACCTTC. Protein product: CASRGVPGQGLYGYTF.

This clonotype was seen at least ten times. The DNA of the CDR3 is TGTGCCAGCAGTGAGTACAATGAGCAGTTCTTC. The encoded protein is CASSEYNEQFF. This chain links TRBV12-3 or TRBV12-4 with TRBJ2-1; D remains ambiguous. The length of the CDR3 is 11 residues. Trimming removed 5 bases from V and 4 bases from J, with 3 bases in between.

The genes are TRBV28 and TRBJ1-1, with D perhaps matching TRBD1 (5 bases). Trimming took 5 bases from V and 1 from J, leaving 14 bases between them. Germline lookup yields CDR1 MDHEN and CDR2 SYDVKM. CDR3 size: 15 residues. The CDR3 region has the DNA TGTGCCAGCAGTCGCGGGACCTTAAGGAACACTGAAGCTTTCTTT. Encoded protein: CASSRGTLRNTEAFF.

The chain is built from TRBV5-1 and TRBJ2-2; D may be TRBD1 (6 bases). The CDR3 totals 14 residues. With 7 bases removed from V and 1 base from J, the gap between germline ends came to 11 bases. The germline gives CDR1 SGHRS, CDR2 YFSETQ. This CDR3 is CASGRGQNTGELFF. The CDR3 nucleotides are TGCGCCAGCGGACGGGGACAGAACACCGGGGAGCTGTTTTTT.

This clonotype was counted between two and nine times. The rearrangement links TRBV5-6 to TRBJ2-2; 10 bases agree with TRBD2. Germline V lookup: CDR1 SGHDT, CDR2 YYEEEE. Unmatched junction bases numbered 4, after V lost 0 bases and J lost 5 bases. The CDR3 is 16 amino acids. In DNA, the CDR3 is TGTGCCAGCAGCTTGGTCTCTAGCGGGGGTACCGGGGAGCTGTTTTTT. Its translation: CASSLVSSGGTGELFF.

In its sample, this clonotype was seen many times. CDR3 loop: CSVGGSETVWETQYF. CDR3 nucleotide sequence: TGCAGCGTTGGAGGTTCCGAAACAGTTTGGGAGACCCAGTACTTC. The chain is built from TRBV29-1 and TRBJ2-5; D is undetermined. The germline gives CDR1 SQVTM, CDR2 ANQGSEA. V lost 4 bases and J lost 5, with 20 bases in between. CDR3 length: 15 residues.

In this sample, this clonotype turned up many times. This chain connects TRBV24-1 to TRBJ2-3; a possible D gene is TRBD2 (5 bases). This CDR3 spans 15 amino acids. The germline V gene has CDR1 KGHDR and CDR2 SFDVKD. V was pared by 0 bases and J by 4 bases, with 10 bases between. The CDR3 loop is CATSDLEDGADTQYF. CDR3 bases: TGTGCCACCAGTGATTTGGAGGACGGGGCAGATACGCAGTATTTT.

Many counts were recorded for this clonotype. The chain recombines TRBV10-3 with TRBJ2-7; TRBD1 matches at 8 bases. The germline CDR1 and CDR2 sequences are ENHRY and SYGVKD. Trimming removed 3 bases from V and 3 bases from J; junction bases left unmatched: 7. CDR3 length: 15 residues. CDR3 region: CAISDPRTGIYEQYF. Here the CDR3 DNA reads TGTGCCATCAGTGACCCTCGGACAGGGATCTACGAGCAGTACTTC.

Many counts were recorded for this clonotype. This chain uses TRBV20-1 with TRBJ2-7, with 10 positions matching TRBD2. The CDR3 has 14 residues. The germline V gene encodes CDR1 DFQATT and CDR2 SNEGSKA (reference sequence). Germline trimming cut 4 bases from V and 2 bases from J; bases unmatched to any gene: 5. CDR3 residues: CSAKGLASPYEQYF. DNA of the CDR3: TGCAGTGCTAAGGGACTAGCGAGCCCCTACGAGCAGTACTTC.

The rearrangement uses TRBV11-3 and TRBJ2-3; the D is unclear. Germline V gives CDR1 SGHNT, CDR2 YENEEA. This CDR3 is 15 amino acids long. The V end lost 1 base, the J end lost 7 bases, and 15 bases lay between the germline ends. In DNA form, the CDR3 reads TGTGCCAGCAGCTTAGGCCCGGTTCCCACGTATACGCAGTATTTT. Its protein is CASSLGPVPTYTQYF.

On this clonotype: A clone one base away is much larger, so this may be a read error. The CDR3 DNA sequence: TGTACCAGCAGTTCCCCTTTAGCGTTCCCCTCCTACGAGCAGTACTTC. The encoded protein is CTSSSPLAFPSYEQYF. The rearrangement joins TRBV6-5 to TRBJ2-7, with D maybe TRBD2 (5 bases). The CDR3 is 16 residues long. Germline-derived CDR1 and CDR2 are MNHEY and SVGAGI.

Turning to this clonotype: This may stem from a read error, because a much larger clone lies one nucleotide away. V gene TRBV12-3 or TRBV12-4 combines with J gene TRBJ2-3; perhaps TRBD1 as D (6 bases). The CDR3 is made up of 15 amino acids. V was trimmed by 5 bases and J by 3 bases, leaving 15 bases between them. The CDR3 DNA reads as TGTGCCAGCAGTCTAACAGGGACCAGAACAGATACGCAGTATTTT. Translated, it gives CASSLTGTRTDTQYF.

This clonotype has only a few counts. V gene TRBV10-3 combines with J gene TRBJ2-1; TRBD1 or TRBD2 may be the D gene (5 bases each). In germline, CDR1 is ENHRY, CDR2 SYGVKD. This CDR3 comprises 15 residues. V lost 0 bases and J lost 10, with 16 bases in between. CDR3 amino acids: CAISESEKIGTEQFF. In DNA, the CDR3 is TGTGCCATCAGTGAGTCGGAGAAGATCGGGACCGAGCAGTTCTTC.

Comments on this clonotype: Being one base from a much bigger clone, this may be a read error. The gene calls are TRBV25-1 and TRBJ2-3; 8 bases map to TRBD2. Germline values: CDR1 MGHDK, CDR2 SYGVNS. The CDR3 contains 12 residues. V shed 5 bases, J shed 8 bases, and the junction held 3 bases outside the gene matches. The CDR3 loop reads CASSYGRGTQYF. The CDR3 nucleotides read TGTGCCAGCAGTTACGGGAGGGGTACGCAGTATTTT.

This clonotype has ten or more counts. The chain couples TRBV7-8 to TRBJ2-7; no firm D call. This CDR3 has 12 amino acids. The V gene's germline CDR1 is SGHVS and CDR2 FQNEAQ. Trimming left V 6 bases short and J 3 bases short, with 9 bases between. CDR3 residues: CASSMGFYEQYF. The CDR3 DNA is TGTGCCAGCAGTATGGGGTTCTACGAGCAGTACTTC.

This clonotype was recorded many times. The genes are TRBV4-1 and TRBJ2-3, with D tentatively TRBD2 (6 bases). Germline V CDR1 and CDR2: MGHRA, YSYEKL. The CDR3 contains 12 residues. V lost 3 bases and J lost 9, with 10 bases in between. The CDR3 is CASSQGTSTQYF. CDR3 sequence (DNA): TGCGCCAGCAGCCAGGGGACTTCCACGCAGTATTTT.

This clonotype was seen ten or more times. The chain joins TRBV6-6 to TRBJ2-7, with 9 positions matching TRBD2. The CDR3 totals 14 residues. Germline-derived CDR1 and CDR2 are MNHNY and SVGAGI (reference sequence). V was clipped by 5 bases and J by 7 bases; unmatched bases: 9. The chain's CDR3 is CASSREREASEQYF. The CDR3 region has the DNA TGTGCCAGCAGTCGGGAGCGGGAGGCCTCAGAGCAGTACTTC.

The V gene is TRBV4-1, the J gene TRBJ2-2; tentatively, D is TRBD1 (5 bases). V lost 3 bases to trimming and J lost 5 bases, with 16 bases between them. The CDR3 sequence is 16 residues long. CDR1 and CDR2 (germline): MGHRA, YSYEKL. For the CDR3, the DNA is TGCGCCAGCAGCCAGAGTCGACAGATACCTACCGGGGAGCTGTTTTTT. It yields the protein CASSQSRQIPTGELFF.

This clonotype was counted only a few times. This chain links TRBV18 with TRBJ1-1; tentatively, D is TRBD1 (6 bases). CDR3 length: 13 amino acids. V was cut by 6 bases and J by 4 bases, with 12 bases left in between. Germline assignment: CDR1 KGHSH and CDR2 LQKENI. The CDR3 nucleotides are TGTGCCAGCTCCCCGGGGGCCGGCACTGAAGCTTTCTTT. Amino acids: CASSPGAGTEAFF.

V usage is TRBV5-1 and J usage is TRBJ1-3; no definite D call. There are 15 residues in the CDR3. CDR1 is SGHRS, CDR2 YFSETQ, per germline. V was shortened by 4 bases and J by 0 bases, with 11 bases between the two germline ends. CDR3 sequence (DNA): TGCGCCAGCAGCCCGGACGGGTTCTCTGGAAACACCATATATTTT. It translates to CASSPDGFSGNTIYF.

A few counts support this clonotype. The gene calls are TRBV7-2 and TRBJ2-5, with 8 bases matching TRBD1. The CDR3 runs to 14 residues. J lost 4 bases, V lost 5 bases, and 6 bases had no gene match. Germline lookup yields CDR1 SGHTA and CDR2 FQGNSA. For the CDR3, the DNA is TGTGCCAGCAGCATACCAGGGGGCTCAGAGACCCAGTACTTC. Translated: CASSIPGGSETQYF.

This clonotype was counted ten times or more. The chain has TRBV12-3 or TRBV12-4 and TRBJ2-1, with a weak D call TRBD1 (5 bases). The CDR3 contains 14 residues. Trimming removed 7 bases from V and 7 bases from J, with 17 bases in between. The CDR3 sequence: CASTLGAASNEQFF. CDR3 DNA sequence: TGTGCCAGCACGCTAGGGGCAGCTTCAAATGAGCAGTTCTTC.

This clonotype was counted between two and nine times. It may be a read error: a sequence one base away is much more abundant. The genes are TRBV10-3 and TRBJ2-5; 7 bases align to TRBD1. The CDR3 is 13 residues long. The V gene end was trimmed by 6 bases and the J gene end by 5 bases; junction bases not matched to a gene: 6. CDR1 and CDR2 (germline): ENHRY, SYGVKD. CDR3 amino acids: CAIRTGLEETQYF. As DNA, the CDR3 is TGTGCCATCAGGACAGGGCTGGAGGAGACCCAGTACTTC.

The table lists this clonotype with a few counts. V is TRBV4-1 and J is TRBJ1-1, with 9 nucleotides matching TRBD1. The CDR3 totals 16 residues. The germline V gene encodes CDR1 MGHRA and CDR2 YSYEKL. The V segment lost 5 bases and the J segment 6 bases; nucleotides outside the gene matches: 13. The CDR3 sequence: CASSAPTGQGLSEAFF. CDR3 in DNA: TGCGCCAGCAGCGCACCCACGGGACAGGGCCTTTCTGAAGCTTTCTTT.